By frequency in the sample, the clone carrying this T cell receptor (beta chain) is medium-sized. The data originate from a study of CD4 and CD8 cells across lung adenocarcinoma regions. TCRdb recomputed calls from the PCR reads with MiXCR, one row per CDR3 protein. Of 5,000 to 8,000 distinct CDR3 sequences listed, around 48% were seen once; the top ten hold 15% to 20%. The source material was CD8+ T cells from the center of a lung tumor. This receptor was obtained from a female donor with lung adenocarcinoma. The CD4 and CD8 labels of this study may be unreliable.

The CDR3 sequence: CASSYSPGSEETQYF. For the CDR3, the DNA is TGTGCCAGCAGTTACTCTCCGGGGTCTGAAGAGACCCAGTACTTC. V usage is TRBV6-5 and J usage is TRBJ2-5; tentatively, D is TRBD2 (5 bases). The V gene's germline CDR1 is MNHEY and CDR2 SVGAGI. V lost 0 bases to trimming and J lost 3 bases, with 11 bases between them. The CDR3 length is 15 residues.